This record covers a single TCR beta chain. Other DNA sequences within the sample encode an identical CDR3. This sample was taken from a study of blood T cell repertoires in COVID-19. In the study overall: Whether acute or convalescent, the COVID-19 samples came from the United States, Italy and Spain. T cells, B-cell-depleted T cells, or PBMCs supplied cDNA or gDNA.

The study drew participants aged roughly 18 to 95 years from roughly 25 US areas. In the study's own analysis: For nucleated cells, counts were estimated from reference gene primer amplification. Some clones are missing from TCRdb's copy, which holds only in-frame ones; the method was immunoSEQ multiplex PCR. The V and J calls and clone size were taken over from that table, and D and trimming were inferred from the DNA. This table holds around 420,000 clones, approximately 86% found once. V gave up 3 bases and J gave up 8 bases; unmatched junction bases: 0. The germline V gene has CDR1 GTSNPN and CDR2 SVGIG (reference sequence). The length of the CDR3 is 10 residues.

The specimen sequenced was PBMCs or T cells enriched from blood (not recorded which). The sequence was collected from a woman in her forties with acute COVID-19. The chain combines TRBV30 with TRBJ1-2; 7 nucleotides align to TRBD1. For the CDR3, the DNA is TGTGCCTGGAGACAGGGGGGCTACACCTTC. This codes for CAWRQGGYTF.